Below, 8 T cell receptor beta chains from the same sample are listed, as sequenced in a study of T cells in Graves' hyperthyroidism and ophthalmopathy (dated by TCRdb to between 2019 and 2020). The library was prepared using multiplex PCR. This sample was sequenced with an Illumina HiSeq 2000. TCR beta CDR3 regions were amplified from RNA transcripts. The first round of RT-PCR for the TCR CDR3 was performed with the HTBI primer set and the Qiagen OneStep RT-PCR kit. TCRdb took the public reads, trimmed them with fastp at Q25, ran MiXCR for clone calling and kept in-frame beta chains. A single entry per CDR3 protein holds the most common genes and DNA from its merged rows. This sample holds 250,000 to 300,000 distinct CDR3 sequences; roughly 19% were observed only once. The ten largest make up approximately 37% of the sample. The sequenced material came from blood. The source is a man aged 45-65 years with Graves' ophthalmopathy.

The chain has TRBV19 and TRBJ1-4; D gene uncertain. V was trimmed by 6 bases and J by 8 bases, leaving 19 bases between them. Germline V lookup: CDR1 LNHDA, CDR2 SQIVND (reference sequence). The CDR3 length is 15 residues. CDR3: CASRALDGRTEKLFF. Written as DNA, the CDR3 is TGTGCCAGTAGGGCGTTGGACGGCCGGACCGAAAAACTGTTTTTT.

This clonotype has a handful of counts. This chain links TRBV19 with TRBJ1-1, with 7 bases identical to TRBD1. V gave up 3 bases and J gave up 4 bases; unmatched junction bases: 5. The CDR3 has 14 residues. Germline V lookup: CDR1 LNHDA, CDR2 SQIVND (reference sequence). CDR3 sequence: CASSMIQGSTEAFF. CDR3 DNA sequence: TGTGCCAGTAGTATGATACAGGGGAGCACTGAAGCTTTCTTT.

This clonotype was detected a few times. The CDR3 sequence is CASSLVSSGNTIYF. The CDR3 DNA follows: TGTGCCAGCAGTTTAGTAAGCTCTGGAAACACCATATATTTT. The gene calls are TRBV12-3 or TRBV12-4 and TRBJ1-3; no firm D call. CDR3 length equals 14 residues. V was pared by 1 base and J by 0 bases, with 4 bases between.

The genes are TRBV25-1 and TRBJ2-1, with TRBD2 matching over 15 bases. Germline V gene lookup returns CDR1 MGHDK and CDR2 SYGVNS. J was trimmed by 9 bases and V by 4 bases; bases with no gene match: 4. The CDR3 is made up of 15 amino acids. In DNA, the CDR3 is TGTGCCAGCAGTGCAGGGACTAGCGGGAGGTGTGAGCAGTTCTTC. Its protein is CASSAGTSGRCEQFF.

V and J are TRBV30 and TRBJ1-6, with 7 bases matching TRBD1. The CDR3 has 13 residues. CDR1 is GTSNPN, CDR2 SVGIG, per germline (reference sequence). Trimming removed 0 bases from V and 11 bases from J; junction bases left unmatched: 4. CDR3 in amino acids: CAWSVQGPPPLHF. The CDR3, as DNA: TGTGCCTGGAGTGTACAGGGGCCCCCACCCCTCCACTTT. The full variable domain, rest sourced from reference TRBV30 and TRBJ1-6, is SQTIHQWPATLVQPVGSPLSLECTVEGTSNPNLYWYRQAAGRGLQLLFYSVGIGQISSEVPQNLSASRPQDRQFILSSKKLLLSDSGFYLCAWSVQGPPPLHFGNGTRLTVT.

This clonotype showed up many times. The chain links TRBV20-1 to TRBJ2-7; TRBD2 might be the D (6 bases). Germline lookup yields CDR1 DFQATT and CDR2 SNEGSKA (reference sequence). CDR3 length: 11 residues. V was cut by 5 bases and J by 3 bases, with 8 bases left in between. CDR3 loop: CSAGGYYEQYF. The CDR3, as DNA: TGCAGTGCTGGGGGGTACTACGAGCAGTACTTC.

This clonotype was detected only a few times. The CDR3 nucleotides are TGTGCCAGCAGCTTATCGGGACAGGGAGGCGGGGAGCTGTTTTTT. Its translation: CASSLSGQGGGELFF. The gene calls are TRBV7-9 and TRBJ2-2; TRBD1 agrees at 9 bases. The germline gives CDR1 SEHNR, CDR2 FQNEAQ (reference sequence). The CDR3 contains 15 residues. Trimming at V came to 2 bases and at J to 7 bases, leaving 5 bases not matched to a gene.

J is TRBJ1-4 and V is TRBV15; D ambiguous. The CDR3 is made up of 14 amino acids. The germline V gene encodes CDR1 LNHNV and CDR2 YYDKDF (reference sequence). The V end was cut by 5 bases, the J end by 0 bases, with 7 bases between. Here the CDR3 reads CATSVGATNEKLFF. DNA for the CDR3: TGTGCCACCAGCGTCGGTGCAACTAATGAAAAACTGTTTTTT.